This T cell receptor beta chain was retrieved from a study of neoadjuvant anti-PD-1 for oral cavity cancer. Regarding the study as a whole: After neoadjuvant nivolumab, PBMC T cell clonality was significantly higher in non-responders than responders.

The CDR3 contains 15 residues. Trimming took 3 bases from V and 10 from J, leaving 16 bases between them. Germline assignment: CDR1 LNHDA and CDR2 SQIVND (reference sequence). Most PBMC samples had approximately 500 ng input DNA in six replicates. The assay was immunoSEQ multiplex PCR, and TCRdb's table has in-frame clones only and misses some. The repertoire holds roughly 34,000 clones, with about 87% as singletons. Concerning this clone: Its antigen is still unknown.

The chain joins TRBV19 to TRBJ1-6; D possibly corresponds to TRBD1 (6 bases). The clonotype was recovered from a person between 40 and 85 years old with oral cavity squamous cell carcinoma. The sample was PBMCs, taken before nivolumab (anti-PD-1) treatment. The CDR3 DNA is TGTGCCAGTAGTATGAGTGGGGGCCGAGGCTCACCCCTCCACTTT. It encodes CASSMSGGRGSPLHF.